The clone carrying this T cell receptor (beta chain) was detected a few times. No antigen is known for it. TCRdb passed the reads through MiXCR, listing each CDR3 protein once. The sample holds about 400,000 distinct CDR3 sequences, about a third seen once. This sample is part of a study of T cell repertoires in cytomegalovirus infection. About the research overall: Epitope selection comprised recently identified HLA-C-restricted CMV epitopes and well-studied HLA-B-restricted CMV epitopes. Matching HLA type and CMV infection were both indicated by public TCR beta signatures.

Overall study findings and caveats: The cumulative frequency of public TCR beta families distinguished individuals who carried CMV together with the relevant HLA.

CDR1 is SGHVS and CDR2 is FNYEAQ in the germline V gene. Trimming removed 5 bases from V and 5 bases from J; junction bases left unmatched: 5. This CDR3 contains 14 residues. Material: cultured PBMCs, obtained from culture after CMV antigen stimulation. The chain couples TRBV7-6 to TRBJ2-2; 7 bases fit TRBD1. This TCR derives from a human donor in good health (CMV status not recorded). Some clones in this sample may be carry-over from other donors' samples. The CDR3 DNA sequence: TGTGCCAGCAGCCCTTGGACAGGAACCGGGGAGCTGTTTTTT. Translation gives CASSPWTGTGELFF.